The text below deals with one T cell receptor (beta chain). What it binds is unknown. The data are from a study of PD-L1 blockade in urothelial cancer. Study as a whole: About 90% of the 29 patients were males with bladder-origin urothelial cancer. Whole-study findings and limits: Below-median blood TCR clonality before treatment forecast better survival.

Time point in this sample: pretreatment peripheral blood. Patient sample counts ranged from 1 to 8, pretreatment and on-treatment. The table came from immunoSEQ multiplex PCR; TCRdb's copy has only in-frame clones and leaves some out. The profile shows roughly 67,000 clones, around 85% of them singletons. CDR1 is SGHVS and CDR2 is FNYEAQ in the germline V gene. CDR3 size: 17 residues. Trimming at V came to 5 bases and at J to 6 bases, leaving 6 bases not matched to a gene. This TCR was sampled from a man between 60 and 70 years old with urothelial cancer. The material sequenced was PBMCs, taken around atezolizumab (anti-PD-L1) treatment. J is TRBJ2-2 and V is TRBV7-6; 16 bases agree with TRBD2. The CDR3 reads CASSKGLAGGHAGELFF. CDR3 coding DNA: TGTGCCAGCAGCAAGGGACTAGCGGGGGGGCACGCCGGGGAGCTGTTTTTT.